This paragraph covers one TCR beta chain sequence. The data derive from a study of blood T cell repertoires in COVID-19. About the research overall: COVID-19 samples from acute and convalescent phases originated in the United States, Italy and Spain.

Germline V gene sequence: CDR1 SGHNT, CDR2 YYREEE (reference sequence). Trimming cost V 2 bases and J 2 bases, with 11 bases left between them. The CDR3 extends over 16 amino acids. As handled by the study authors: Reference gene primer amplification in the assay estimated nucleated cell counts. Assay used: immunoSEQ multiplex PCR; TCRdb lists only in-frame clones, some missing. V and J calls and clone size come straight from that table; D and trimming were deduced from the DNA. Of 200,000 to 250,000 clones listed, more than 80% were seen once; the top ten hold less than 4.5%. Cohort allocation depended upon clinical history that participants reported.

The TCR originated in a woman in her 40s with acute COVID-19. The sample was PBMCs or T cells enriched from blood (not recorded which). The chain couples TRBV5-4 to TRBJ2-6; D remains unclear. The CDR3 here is CASSLRREAGANVLTF. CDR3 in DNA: TGTGCCAGCAGCTTACGACGAGAGGCTGGGGCCAACGTCCTGACTTTC.